The rows below give T cell receptor beta chains drawn from one sample of a study of shared clonotypes between healthy human individuals. Using immunoSEQ multiplex PCR, the repertoire was profiled, and TCRdb retains in-frame clones only, with some absent. This sample carries about 700,000 clones, approximately 90% of them seen once, and the ten largest clones take roughly 22%. Sequenced: naive CD8+ T cells sorted from blood. These receptors originate from a man in his thirties or forties in good health. Both conserved end residues are trimmed from each CDR3. The D gene is left open where the match is weak.

j_call d_call v_call cdr3_aa
TRBJ2-1 TRBD2 TRBV7-9 ASSGLANEQF
TRBJ2-1 - TRBV27 ASRRRSSYNEQF
TRBJ2-1 TRBD2 TRBV2 ASTGTSGGNEQF
TRBJ2-7 TRBD2 TRBV5-5 ASSVGLAGYEQY
TRBJ2-6 - TRBV13 ASRRGGSGANVLT
TRBJ1-5 - TRBV6-4 ASRAGTPYSGPQH
TRBJ2-3 TRBD2 TRBV27 ASSLWGGGTDTQY
TRBJ2-5 - TRBV4-1 ASSQPGHQETQY
TRBJ2-5 TRBD1 TRBV9 ASSPGTEQGTQY
TRBJ2-1 - TRBV5-6 ASSPGFGDKVGEQF
TRBJ2-1 - TRBV9 ASSEERVSYNEQF
TRBJ2-7 - TRBV11-2 ASSQYLAISYEQY
TRBJ2-5 TRBD2 TRBV11-2 ASSLGTSGNQETQY
TRBJ2-7 - TRBV7-6 ASSPGEKTGIYEQY
TRBJ2-3 - TRBV12-5 ASGLYGNGYTDTQY
TRBJ1-4 - TRBV7-9 ASSEGRLGEKLF
TRBJ2-7 - TRBV27 ASSLSGSSGEQY
TRBJ2-3 TRBD2 TRBV10-1 ASSDAREIWTDTQY
TRBJ2-3 - TRBV4-2 ASSQVRGGTDTQY
TRBJ2-3 - TRBV5-1 ASSLAEASTDTQY
TRBJ2-6 - TRBV13 ASSLGTEAVLT
TRBJ2-2 - TRBV29-1 SVVRTRDTGELF
TRBJ1-4 TRBD1 TRBV4-3 ASSQDGGTGEGKLF
TRBJ2-7 - TRBV6-1 ASSIYYEQY
TRBJ2-1 - TRBV6-6 ATRGAGTQSYNEQF
TRBJ2-3 - TRBV9 ASSSDRTGRTDTQY
TRBJ2-7 TRBD2 TRBV27 ASSPGLVSYEQY
TRBJ1-4 TRBD1 TRBV27 ASGWTGGITNEKLF
TRBJ2-3 - TRBV7-9 ASSTVQGLADTQY
TRBJ2-3 - TRBV7-7 ASSLGGIVSTDTQY
TRBJ2-3 - TRBV29-1 SDLGAAADTQY
TRBJ2-7 TRBD2 TRBV7-8 ASSFRAREGRYEQY
TRBJ2-1 - TRBV5-5 ASSPGGSEQF
TRBJ2-3 TRBD2 TRBV5-4 ASSHIAGNTDTQY
TRBJ2-7 TRBD1 TRBV29-1 SVRTGTSYEQY
TRBJ1-5 TRBD1 TRBV15 ATSRDRSNQPQH
TRBJ2-1 TRBD1 TRBV29-1 SVVGITGGNYNEQF
TRBJ1-2 - TRBV11-2 ASSLDLGGIYGYT
TRBJ2-1 TRBD2 TRBV29-1 SAYGTSFEQF
TRBJ2-1 - TRBV6-6 ASTRRQELYNEQF
TRBJ2-1 - TRBV5-4 ASSPRDTYNEQF
TRBJ2-5 - TRBV10-2 ASSDIDTQY